This TCR beta chain came from a study of cytomegalovirus exposure and HLA in healthy donors. This PCR relied on a set of 60 Vbeta primers and 13 Jbeta primers. Repertoires were generated with immunoSEQ multiplex PCR, while TCRdb's copy carries only in-frame clones and drops some. The repertoire holds 150,000 or so clones, 65% to 75% seen once, with 2.8% in the top ten. With V trimmed by 4 bases and J by 5 bases, 11 bases remained unmatched. The CDR3 runs to 16 residues. CDR1 and CDR2 from the germline V gene are SGHVS and FQNEAQ. The clonotype was recovered from a man aged 18 to 29 in good health and CMV-seronegative. The sample taken for sequencing was PBMCs. The chain uses TRBV7-8 and TRBJ2-7, with TRBD1 matching 10 bases. The CDR3 DNA is TGTGCCAGCAGCTCCCGAAGGGACAGGGGCGTCCACGAGCAGTACTTC. Its translation: CASSSRRDRGVHEQYF.